This entry lists 19 T cell receptor beta chains sequenced from one sample in a study of shared clonotypes between healthy human individuals. Naivety among CD8 cells was defined by CD45RO negativity and positive CCR7 selection, thereby excluding terminally differentiated effector memory CD45RA+ cells. Generated by immunoSEQ multiplex PCR, the TCRdb table keeps only in-frame clones and is missing some. The table shows hundreds of thousands of clones, with 92% occurring only once. Specimen: naive CD8+ T cells sorted from blood. The receptors stem from a man aged 25 to 40 in good health.

The V gene is TRBV19, the J gene TRBJ2-7; 9 bases line up with TRBD2. The CDR3 is made up of 15 amino acids. The germline V gene has CDR1 LNHDA and CDR2 SQIVND (reference sequence). V shed 1 base and J 4 bases; nucleotides not matched to a gene: 5. The CDR3 coding sequence is TGTGCCAGTAGTATAGTAGCGGGAGTTACTTACGAGCAGTACTTC. Translated, it gives CASSIVAGVTYEQYF.

This chain links TRBV30 with TRBJ2-7; no clear D. From germline, CDR1 is GTSNPN and CDR2 SVGIG (reference sequence). The CDR3 has 12 residues. V was cut by 1 base and J by 3 bases, with 7 bases left in between. Here the CDR3 reads CAWSGRDYEQYF. The CDR3 nucleotides are TGTGCCTGGAGTGGAAGGGACTACGAGCAGTACTTC.

The chain combines TRBV4-3 with TRBJ2-7; 7 positions agree with TRBD1. Germline-derived CDR1 and CDR2 are LGHNA and YSLEER. V lost 5 bases and J lost 1; bases outside the gene matches: 5. This CDR3 comprises 14 residues. CDR3: CASSSRTGSYEQYF. The CDR3 nucleotides are TGCGCCAGCAGCTCTAGGACAGGATCCTACGAGCAGTACTTC.

V gene TRBV7-9 combines with J gene TRBJ2-7; 11 bases fit TRBD2. The J segment lost 6 bases and the V segment lost 3 bases, leaving 1 base of the junction unmatched. Germline lookup yields CDR1 SEHNR and CDR2 FQNEAQ (reference sequence). This CDR3 has 13 amino acids. Here the CDR3 reads CASSLTSGVEQYF. The DNA of the CDR3 is TGTGCCAGCAGCTTGACTAGCGGGGTCGAGCAGTACTTC.

V is TRBV27 and J is TRBJ1-2, with TRBD1 identical over 9 bases. Germline CDR1 MNHEY, CDR2 SMNVEV (reference sequence). This CDR3 contains 14 residues. Unmatched junction bases numbered 5, after V lost 5 bases and J lost 4 bases. In DNA, the CDR3 is TGTGCCAGCAGTGGGACAGGGACCTTCTATGGCTACACCTTC. This encodes CASSGTGTFYGYTF.

The V gene is TRBV6-5, the J gene TRBJ1-1, with D hard to call. Per the germline V gene, CDR1 is MNHEY and CDR2 is SVGAGI. The CDR3 runs 15 residues. V lost 0 bases to trimming and J lost 0 bases, with 8 bases between them. The CDR3 protein is CASSYSKGLNTEAFF. The CDR3 nucleotides read TGTGCCAGCAGTTACTCGAAGGGCTTGAACACTGAAGCTTTCTTT.

The chain combines TRBV18 with TRBJ2-1, with 16 bases fitting TRBD2. V trimming: 0 bases; J trimming: 2 bases; junction bases outside the gene matches: 7. Germline V gene sequence: CDR1 KGHSH, CDR2 LQKENI. The CDR3 has 20 residues. This CDR3 reads CASSPPTGLAGGPPYNEQFF. CDR3 nucleotide sequence: TGTGCCAGCTCACCACCGACGGGACTAGCGGGAGGGCCCCCCTACAATGAGCAGTTCTTC.

The chain employs TRBV7-8 and TRBJ2-2; possible D gene TRBD2, 6 bases. V dropped 5 bases and J dropped 3 bases, with 19 bases sitting between them. Looked up from germline, CDR1 is SGHVS and CDR2 is FQNEAQ. The CDR3 consists of 17 residues. CDR3 amino acids: CASSIEYSGEDTGELFF. DNA for the CDR3: TGTGCCAGCAGCATAGAGTATTCGGGAGAGGACACCGGGGAGCTGTTTTTT.

V and J are TRBV14 and TRBJ2-1; weak D call: TRBD2 (5 bases). The CDR3 has 15 amino acids. The V end lost 0 bases, the J end lost 2 bases, and 8 bases lay between the germline ends. The germline gives CDR1 SGHDN, CDR2 FVKESK. The CDR3 DNA reads as TGTGCCAGCAGCCAAGATTGGACTCCCTACAATGAGCAGTTCTTC. Protein sequence: CASSQDWTPYNEQFF.

The gene calls are TRBV11-1 and TRBJ2-1, with 11 bases identical to TRBD2. This CDR3 is built from 13 residues. Unmatched junction bases numbered 3, after V lost 5 bases and J lost 9 bases. Germline V CDR1 and CDR2: SGHAT, FQDESV (reference sequence). CDR3 sequence reads: CASSGTSGREQFF. Written as DNA, the CDR3 is TGTGCCAGCAGCGGGACTAGCGGTCGTGAGCAGTTCTTC. Full variable domain (remainder filled in from reference TRBV11-1 and TRBJ2-1): EAEVAQSPRYKITEKSQAVAFWCDPISGHATLYWYRQILGQGPELLVQFQDESVVDDSQLPKDRFSAERLKGVDSTLKIQPAELGDSAMYLCASSGTSGREQFFGPGTRLTVL.

To note about this clone: This same CDR3 is encoded by further DNA sequences in the sample. The genes are TRBV27 and TRBJ2-7; 7 bases match TRBD2. The CDR3 totals 13 residues. J was trimmed by 3 bases and V by 5 bases; bases with no gene match: 4. CDR1 is MNHEY, CDR2 SMNVEV, per germline (reference sequence). CDR3 region: CASSPRGGYEQYF. The CDR3 region has the DNA TGTGCCAGCAGTCCCCGCGGGGGCTACGAGCAGTACTTC.

Concerning this clone: Different DNA sequences within this sample yield the same CDR3. The V and J genes are TRBV9 and TRBJ2-2; D gene unclear. V was shortened by 0 bases and J by 6 bases, with 3 bases between the two germline ends. The CDR3 spans 12 residues. Germline loops: CDR1 SGDLS, CDR2 YYNGEE. Here the CDR3 DNA reads TGTGCCAGCAGCGTAGTATCCGGGGAGCTGTTTTTT. Its translation: CASSVVSGELFF.

The chain joins TRBV27 to TRBJ2-5; 12 bases map to TRBD2. This CDR3 spans 15 amino acids. The junction had 8 bases not matched to a gene; V was cut back by 7 bases and J by 5 bases. The germline CDR1 and CDR2 sequences are MNHEY and SMNVEV (reference sequence). The DNA of the CDR3 is TGTGCCAGCACCGCGACTAGCGGGAGAGGGGAGACCCAGTACTTC. Translated, it gives CASTATSGRGETQYF.

CDR3 DNA sequence: TGTGCCAGTTCGGGGAATAGCAATCAGCCCCAGCATTTT. Protein sequence: CASSGNSNQPQHF. The V gene is TRBV19, the J gene TRBJ1-5; D is unresolved. The CDR3 is 13 residues long. From germline, CDR1 is LNHDA and CDR2 SQIVND (reference sequence). The ends were cut back, 8 bases at V and 0 bases at J, with 8 bases in the middle.

This clone has only one observation. The V call is TRBV19, the J call TRBJ1-5; 7 bases agree with TRBD1. V trimming: 4 bases; J trimming: 6 bases; junction bases outside the gene matches: 3. There are 13 residues in the CDR3. Germline V gives CDR1 LNHDA, CDR2 SQIVND (reference sequence). The DNA of the CDR3 is TGTGCCAGTAGTACCCAGGGGGGTCAGCCCCAGCATTTT. As protein: CASSTQGGQPQHF.

The rearrangement links TRBV4-1 to TRBJ2-1; D possibly corresponds to TRBD2 (6 bases). CDR3 length: 14 amino acids. The V gene's germline CDR1 is MGHRA and CDR2 YSYEKL. Trimming removed 1 base at V and 7 bases at J, with 11 bases between. CDR3 nucleotide sequence: TGCGCCAGCAGCCAAGCGGGAGTAGAAAATGAGCAGTTCTTC. Translating gives CASSQAGVENEQFF.

This clone was seen just once. The identical CDR3 is also encoded by other nucleotide sequences in the sample. The chain employs TRBV5-6 and TRBJ1-5; D is uncertain. Trimming took 4 bases from V and 3 from J, leaving 8 bases between them. The CDR3 is 13 residues long. Per the germline V gene, CDR1 is SGHDT and CDR2 is YYEEEE. The CDR3 reads CASSLGSNQPQHF. CDR3 bases: TGTGCCAGCAGCCTAGGGTCCAATCAGCCCCAGCATTTT.

This rearrangement joins TRBV29-1 to TRBJ2-5; D gene ambiguous. CDR3 length equals 13 residues. The germline gives CDR1 SQVTM, CDR2 ANQGSEA. The V end lost 4 bases, the J end lost 0 bases, and 9 bases lay between the germline ends. CDR3 sequence reads: CSVGRGDQETQYF. In DNA, the CDR3 is TGCAGCGTTGGCCGTGGCGACCAAGAGACCCAGTACTTC.

This clone was found once. As DNA, the CDR3 is TGTGCCAGCAGCTCAACTATTATCTATGAACTAGCGGGCGGAGCAACCTACGAGCAGTACTTC. It yields the protein CASSSTIIYELAGGATYEQYF. The chain employs TRBV28 and TRBJ2-7; 9 nucleotides line up with TRBD2. Germline V gene sequence: CDR1 MDHEN, CDR2 SYDVKM. This CDR3 contains 21 residues. The J segment lost 2 bases and the V segment lost 6 bases, leaving 26 bases of the junction unmatched.